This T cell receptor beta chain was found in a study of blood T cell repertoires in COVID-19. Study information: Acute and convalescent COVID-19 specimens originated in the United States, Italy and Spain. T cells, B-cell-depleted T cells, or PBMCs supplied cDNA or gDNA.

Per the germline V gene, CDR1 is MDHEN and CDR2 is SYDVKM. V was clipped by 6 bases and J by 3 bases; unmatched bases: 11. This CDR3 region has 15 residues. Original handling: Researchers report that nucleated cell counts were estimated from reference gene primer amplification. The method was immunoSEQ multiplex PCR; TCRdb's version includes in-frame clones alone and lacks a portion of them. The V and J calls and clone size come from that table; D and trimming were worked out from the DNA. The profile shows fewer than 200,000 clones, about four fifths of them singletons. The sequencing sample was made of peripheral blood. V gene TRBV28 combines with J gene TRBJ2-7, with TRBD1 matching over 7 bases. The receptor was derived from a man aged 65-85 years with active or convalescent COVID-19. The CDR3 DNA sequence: TGTGCCAGCAGAGGCTCGGACAGGCTATTCTACGAGCAGTACTTC. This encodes CASRGSDRLFYEQYF.